The rows below give T cell receptor beta chains drawn from one sample of a study of T cell responses to AZD1222 COVID-19 vaccine. Here immunoSEQ multiplex PCR was the method, and the copy in TCRdb shows in-frame clones only, minus some. The repertoire holds about 150,000 clones, less than 95% seen once, with 1.1% to 1.5% in the top ten. Sequencing was performed on peripheral blood, taken on day 0 of AZD1222 vaccination. Receptors were obtained from an adult in good health. CDR3s include the opening cysteine and the closing phenylalanine or tryptophan. The D gene is left open where the match is weak. Size values are once, few and many counts, or a class for expanded clones, and some rows have none.

CDR3aa	CDR3nt	d_gene	v_gene	abundance	j_gene
CASSSGNTIYF	TGTGCCAGCAGCTCGGGAAACACCATATATTTT	.	TRBV11-2	.	TRBJ1-3
CSVNDRPTNYGYTF	TGCAGCGTCAATGACCGGCCGACCAACTATGGCTACACCTTC	.	TRBV29-1	.	TRBJ1-2
CASSGMDSYTEAFF	TGTGCCAGCAGCGGCATGGACAGTTACACTGAAGCTTTCTTT	.	TRBV5-6	.	TRBJ1-1
CASSLGGPGNTIYF	TGTGCCAGCAGTTTGGGGGGCCCTGGAAACACCATATATTTT	.	TRBV28	.	TRBJ1-3
CASSPTIPSRKQFF	TGTGCCAGCAGCCCCACCATCCCTAGTAGGAAGCAGTTCTTC	.	TRBV3-1/TRBV3-2	once	TRBJ2-1
CASSPVGGNTIYF	TGTGCCAGCAGCCCCGTGGGTGGAAACACCATATATTTT	.	TRBV7-9	.	TRBJ1-3
CASSLPLADPYNEQFF	TGTGCCAGCAGCCTGCCGCTAGCGGACCCCTACAATGAGCAGTTCTTC	TRBD2	TRBV7-3	.	TRBJ2-1
CASSLWTGGDYGYTF	TGTGCCAGCAGCTTGTGGACAGGGGGCGACTATGGCTACACCTTC	TRBD1	TRBV11-3	.	TRBJ1-2
CASSYPRDLARETQYF	TGTGCCAGCAGTTACCCCCGGGACCTAGCAAGGGAGACCCAGTACTTC	.	TRBV6-2/TRBV6-3	.	TRBJ2-5
CASSEEGQRGGFYNEQFF	TGTGCCAGCAGTGAAGAAGGTCAGCGGGGGGGATTCTACAATGAGCAGTTCTTC	TRBD2	TRBV6-1	.	TRBJ2-1
CAGRTLGGELDGYTF	TGTGCCGGTCGAACCTTAGGAGGGGAGTTGGATGGCTACACCTTC	.	TRBV30	.	TRBJ1-2
CASSPGDSFLAQYEQYF	TGTGCCAGCAGCCCCGGGGACAGCTTCCTCGCACAATACGAGCAGTACTTC	TRBD1	TRBV7-9	.	TRBJ2-7
CASSLVLGGANYGYTF	TGTGCCAGCAGCTTGGTGTTGGGCGGAGCTAACTATGGCTACACCTTC	.	TRBV5-8	.	TRBJ1-2
CASSQDLGRNEKLFF	TGTGCCAGCAGCCAAGATCTGGGGCGTAATGAAAAACTGTTTTTT	.	TRBV14	.	TRBJ1-4
CASSQGSFLSNSPLHF	TGTGCCAGCAGTCAAGGTTCTTTTTTGTCTAATTCACCCCTCCACTTT	.	TRBV28	.	TRBJ1-6
CASSLAQDYGYTF	TGTGCCAGCAGCTTAGCGCAGGACTATGGCTACACCTTC	.	TRBV7-9	.	TRBJ1-2
CASSATSPTGELFF	TGTGCCAGCAGCGCTACTAGCCCGACCGGGGAGCTGTTTTTT	.	TRBV7-3	.	TRBJ2-2
CASSQVPGGNTGELFF	TGTGCCAGCAGCCAAGTCCCCGGGGGGAACACCGGGGAGCTGTTTTTT	.	TRBV4-2	once	TRBJ2-2
CASGGVGRVDGYTF	TGCGCCAGCGGGGGTGTAGGAAGAGTTGATGGCTACACCTTC	.	TRBV10-2	.	TRBJ1-2
CASSFTWNEQYF	TGTGCCAGCAGCTTCACCTGGAACGAGCAGTACTTC	.	TRBV6-2/TRBV6-3	many	TRBJ2-7
CASSLNPPGGHGYTF	TGTGCCAGCAGTTTAAACCCGCCTGGGGGGCATGGCTACACCTTC	.	TRBV28	once	TRBJ1-2
CASNLGGAAETQYF	TGTGCCAGCAACCTCGGGGGGGCCGCGGAGACCCAGTACTTC	TRBD2	TRBV11-2	.	TRBJ2-5
CASSLVLGVEAFF	TGTGCCAGCAGTTTAGTTCTTGGCGTTGAAGCTTTCTTT	.	TRBV12-3/TRBV12-4	.	TRBJ1-1
CASLGAGGRQPQHF	TGTGCCTCCCTTGGGGCAGGGGGCCGTCAGCCCCAGCATTTT	TRBD1	TRBV6-5	.	TRBJ1-5
CASSVGRTGQGNTEAFF	TGTGCCAGCAGCGTAGGCAGGACGGGACAGGGGAACACTGAAGCTTTCTTT	TRBD1	TRBV9	few	TRBJ1-1
CASSPDGNTEAFF	TGTGCCAGCAGTCCCGACGGGAACACTGAAGCTTTCTTT	.	TRBV6-5	once	TRBJ1-1
CASSQTGGIRGEKLFF	TGTGCCAGCAGCCAAACAGGGGGCATAAGGGGTGAAAAACTGTTTTTT	TRBD1	TRBV14	.	TRBJ1-4
CASSTGGGTDTQYF	TGTGCCAGCAGCACAGGGGGAGGCACAGATACGCAGTATTTT	TRBD1	TRBV6-5	.	TRBJ2-3
CASSLGAEAFF	TGTGCCAGCAGTTTAGGGGCTGAAGCTTTCTTT	.	TRBV12-3/TRBV12-4	.	TRBJ1-1
CASSFKGWQPQHF	TGTGCCAGCAGCTTCAAGGGGTGGCAGCCCCAGCATTTT	.	TRBV7-2	.	TRBJ1-5
CASSLKGVPDTQYF	TGTGCCAGCAGCTTAAAGGGGGTCCCAGATACGCAGTATTTT	.	TRBV7-2	.	TRBJ2-3
CASSQRTGNSPLHF	TGTGCCAGCAGCCAGCGGACAGGAAATTCACCCCTCCACTTT	TRBD1	TRBV11-2	once	TRBJ1-6
CASRSPRVRFNDEQFF	TGTGCCAGCAGGTCCCCAAGGGTTAGGTTTAACGATGAGCAGTTCTTC	.	TRBV27	.	TRBJ2-1
CASSFGAGGGYTF	TGTGCCAGCAGCTTTGGGGCAGGGGGTGGCTACACCTTC	TRBD1	TRBV7-2	few	TRBJ1-2
CASSPRYEQYF	TGTGCCAGCTCCCCCCGATACGAGCAGTACTTC	.	TRBV18	.	TRBJ2-7
CASSHPSAANYGYTF	TGTGCCAGCAGCCACCCCAGCGCCGCTAACTATGGCTACACCTTC	.	TRBV3-1/TRBV3-2	.	TRBJ1-2
CATSTPPGLAGLATYNEQFF	TGTGCCACCAGTACCCCCCCGGGACTAGCGGGTTTAGCTACCTACAATGAGCAGTTCTTC	TRBD2	TRBV15	.	TRBJ2-1
CASRYMDEQFF	TGTGCCAGCCGCTATATGGATGAGCAGTTCTTC	.	TRBV3-1/TRBV3-2	.	TRBJ2-1
CASSSIPGNTIYF	TGTGCCAGCAGTTCCATTCCTGGAAACACCATATATTTT	.	TRBV27	.	TRBJ1-3
CASSYLLTIAGETVNEQFF	TGTGCCAGCAGTTACCTCCTAACTATAGCGGGAGAAACCGTCAATGAGCAGTTCTTC	TRBD2	TRBV6-2/TRBV6-3	.	TRBJ2-1
CASGLHRGVGSGNTIYF	TGTGCTAGTGGTTTACATCGGGGGGTCGGGTCTGGAAACACCATATATTTT	.	TRBV12-5	.	TRBJ1-3
CASRQGAGNTIYF	TGTGCCAGCAGGCAGGGGGCTGGAAACACCATATATTTT	TRBD1	TRBV12-3/TRBV12-4	.	TRBJ1-3
CASSIGVRPYGYTF	TGTGCCAGTAGTATTGGCGTTCGGCCCTATGGCTACACCTTC	.	TRBV19	.	TRBJ1-2
CASSPGTSFNEQFF	TGTGCCAGCAGCCCGGGCACTAGCTTCAATGAGCAGTTCTTC	.	TRBV12-1	.	TRBJ2-1
CASSQDVAGAYNEQFF	TGTGCCAGCAGCCAAGACGTAGCGGGAGCCTACAATGAGCAGTTCTTC	TRBD2	TRBV4-2	.	TRBJ2-1
CASSLGGGNTIYF	TGTGCCAGCAGCCTCGGAGGGGGAAACACCATATATTTT	.	TRBV7-9	.	TRBJ1-3
CASSPQRGNNQPQHF	TGTGCCAGCAGTCCACAGAGGGGGAACAATCAGCCCCAGCATTTT	.	TRBV28	.	TRBJ1-5
CASSEGTDPWGGYTF	TGTGCCAGCAGTGAAGGGACGGATCCATGGGGCGGCTACACCTTC	.	TRBV6-1	.	TRBJ1-2
CASRGAGAEGNEQFF	TGTGCCAGCAGGGGGGCGGGGGCCGAGGGCAATGAGCAGTTCTTC	.	TRBV6-5	.	TRBJ2-1
CASSPSGSAHETQYF	TGTGCCAGCAGCCCTAGCGGGAGTGCGCATGAGACCCAGTACTTC	TRBD2	TRBV6-4	.	TRBJ2-5